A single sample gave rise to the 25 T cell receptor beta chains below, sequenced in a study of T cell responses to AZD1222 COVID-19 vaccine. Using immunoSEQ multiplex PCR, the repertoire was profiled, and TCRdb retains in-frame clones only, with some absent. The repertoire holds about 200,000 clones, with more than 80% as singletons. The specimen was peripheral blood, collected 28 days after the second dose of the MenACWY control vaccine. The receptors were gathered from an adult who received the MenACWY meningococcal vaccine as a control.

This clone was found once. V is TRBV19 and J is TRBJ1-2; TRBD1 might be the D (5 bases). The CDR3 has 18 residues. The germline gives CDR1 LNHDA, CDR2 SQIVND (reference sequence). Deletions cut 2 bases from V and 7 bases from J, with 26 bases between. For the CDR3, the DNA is TGTGCCAGTAGTATACAGGGTCGAGAAGGGCTCGTTTTAAGTGGCTACACCTTC. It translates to CASSIQGREGLVLSGYTF.

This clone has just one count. CDR3 sequence reads: CASRGPAGGQPQHF. The CDR3 bases are TGTGCCAGCAGAGGACCTGCGGGCGGTCAGCCCCAGCATTTT. The V and J genes are TRBV28 and TRBJ1-5, with unresolved D. This CDR3 contains 14 residues. Per germline, CDR1 MDHEN and CDR2 SYDVKM. V was cut by 6 bases and J by 6 bases, with 15 bases left in between.

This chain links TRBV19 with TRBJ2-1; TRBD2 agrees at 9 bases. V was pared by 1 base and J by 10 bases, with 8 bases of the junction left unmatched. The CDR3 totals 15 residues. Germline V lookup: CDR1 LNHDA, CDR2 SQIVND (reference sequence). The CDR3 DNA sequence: TGTGCCAGTAGTATAGGTAGCGGGAGTTTGGAAGAGCAGTTCTTC. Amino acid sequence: CASSIGSGSLEEQFF.

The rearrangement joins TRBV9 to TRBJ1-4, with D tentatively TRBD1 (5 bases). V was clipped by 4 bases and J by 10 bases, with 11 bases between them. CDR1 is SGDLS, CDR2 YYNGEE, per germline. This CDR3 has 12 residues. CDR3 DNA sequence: TGTGCCAGCAGCCTCCAGGGAGGAAAACTGTTTTTT. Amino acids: CASSLQGGKLFF. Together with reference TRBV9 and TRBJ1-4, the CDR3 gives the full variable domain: DSGVTQTPKHLITATGQRVTLRCSPRSGDLSVYWYQQSLDQGLQFLIQYYNGEERAKGNILERFSAQQFPDLHSELNLSSLELGDSALYFCASSLQGGKLFFGSGTQLSVL.

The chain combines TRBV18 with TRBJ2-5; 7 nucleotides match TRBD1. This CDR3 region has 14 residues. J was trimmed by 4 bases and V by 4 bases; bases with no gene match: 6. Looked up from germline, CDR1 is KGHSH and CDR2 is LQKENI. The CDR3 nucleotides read TGTGCCAGCTCACGACAGGGACCTAGAGAGACCCAGTACTTC. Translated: CASSRQGPRETQYF.

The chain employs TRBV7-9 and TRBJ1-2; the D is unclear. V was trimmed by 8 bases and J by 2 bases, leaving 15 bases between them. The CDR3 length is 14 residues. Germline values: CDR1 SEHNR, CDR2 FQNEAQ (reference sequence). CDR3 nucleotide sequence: TGTGCCAGCGGCGTTGTTAGCAGCAACTATGGCTACACCTTC. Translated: CASGVVSSNYGYTF.

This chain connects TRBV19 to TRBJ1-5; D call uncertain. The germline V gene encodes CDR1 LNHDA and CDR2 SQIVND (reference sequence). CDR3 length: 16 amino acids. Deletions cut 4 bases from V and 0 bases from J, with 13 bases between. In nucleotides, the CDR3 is TGTGCCAGTAGTACTAACCAGCCATATAGCAATCAGCCCCAGCATTTT. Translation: CASSTNQPYSNQPQHF. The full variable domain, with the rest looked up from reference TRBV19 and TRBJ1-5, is DGGITQSPKYLFRKEGQNVTLSCEQNLNHDAMYWYRQDPGQGLRLIYYSQIVNDFQKGDIAEGYSVSREKKESFPLTVTSAQKNPTAFYLCASSTNQPYSNQPQHFGDGTRLSIL.

In nucleotides, the CDR3 is TGTGCCACCAGTGATTTTTTTCCTCTGATGAACACTGAAGCTTTCTTT. It yields the protein CATSDFFPLMNTEAFF. This rearrangement joins TRBV24-1 to TRBJ1-1, with unresolved D. V was clipped by 1 base and J by 0 bases, with 11 bases between them. The CDR3 covers 16 residues. Germline V gene lookup returns CDR1 KGHDR and CDR2 SFDVKD.

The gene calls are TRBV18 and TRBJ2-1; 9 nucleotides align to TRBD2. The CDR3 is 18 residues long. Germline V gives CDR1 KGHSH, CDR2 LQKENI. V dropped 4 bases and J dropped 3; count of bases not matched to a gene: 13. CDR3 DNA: TGTGCCAGCTCACTACAAGCGGGGGGCGGGAGGTTCTACAATGAGCAGTTCTTC. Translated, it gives CASSLQAGGGRFYNEQFF.

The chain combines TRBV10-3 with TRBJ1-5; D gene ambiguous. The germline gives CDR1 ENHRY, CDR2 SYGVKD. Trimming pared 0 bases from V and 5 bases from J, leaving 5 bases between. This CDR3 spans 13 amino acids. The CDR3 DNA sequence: TGTGCCATCAGTGAGTCTAGTGATCAGCCCCAGCATTTT. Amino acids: CAISESSDQPQHF.

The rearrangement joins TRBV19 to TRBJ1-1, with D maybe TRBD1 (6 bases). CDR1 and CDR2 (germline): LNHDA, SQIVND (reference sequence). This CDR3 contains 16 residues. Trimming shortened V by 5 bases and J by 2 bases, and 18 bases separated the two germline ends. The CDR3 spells CASSLGQLVSNTEAFF. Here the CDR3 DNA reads TGTGCCAGTAGTCTCGGACAGCTCGTCTCAAACACTGAAGCTTTCTTT.

In DNA form, the CDR3 reads TGTGCCAGCAGCGCCGACAGGGTGAGATTCTACGAGCAGTACTTC. Its translation: CASSADRVRFYEQYF. The chain joins TRBV7-2 to TRBJ2-7; 7 bases are shared with TRBD1. V shed 5 bases, J shed 3 bases, and the junction held 10 bases outside the gene matches. Germline V gives CDR1 SGHTA, CDR2 FQGNSA. The CDR3 consists of 15 residues.

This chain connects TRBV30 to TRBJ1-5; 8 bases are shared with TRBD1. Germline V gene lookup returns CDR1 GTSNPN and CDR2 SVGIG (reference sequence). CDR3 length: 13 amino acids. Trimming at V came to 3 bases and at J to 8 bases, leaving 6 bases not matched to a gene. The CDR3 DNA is TGTGCCTGGAGAGCAGGGGGCGGGGAGCCCCAGCATTTT. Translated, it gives CAWRAGGGEPQHF. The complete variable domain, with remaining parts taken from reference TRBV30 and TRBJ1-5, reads SQTIHQWPATLVQPVGSPLSLECTVEGTSNPNLYWYRQAAGRGLQLLFYSVGIGQISSEVPQNLSASRPQDRQFILSSKKLLLSDSGFYLCAWRAGGGEPQHFGDGTRLSIL.

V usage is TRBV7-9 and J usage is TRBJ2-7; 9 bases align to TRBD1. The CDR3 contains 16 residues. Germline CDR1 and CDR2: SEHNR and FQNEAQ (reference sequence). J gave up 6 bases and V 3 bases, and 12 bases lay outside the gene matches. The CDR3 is CASSFSGTGSSREQYF. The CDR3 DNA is TGTGCCAGCAGCTTTTCCGGGACAGGGTCTTCTCGCGAGCAGTACTTC.

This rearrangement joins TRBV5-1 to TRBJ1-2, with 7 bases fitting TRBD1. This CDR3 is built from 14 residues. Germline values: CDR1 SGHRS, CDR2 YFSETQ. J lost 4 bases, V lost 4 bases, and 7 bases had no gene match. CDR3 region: CASSPSGTAYGYTF. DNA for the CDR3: TGCGCCAGCAGCCCGTCCGGGACAGCCTATGGCTACACCTTC.

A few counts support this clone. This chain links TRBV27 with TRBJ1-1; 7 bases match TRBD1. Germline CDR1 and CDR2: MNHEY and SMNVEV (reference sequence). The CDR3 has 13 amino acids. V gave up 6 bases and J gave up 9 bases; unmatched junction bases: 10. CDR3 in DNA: TGTGCCAGCAGGACGACAGGGAAGCACCAAGCTTTCTTT. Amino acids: CASRTTGKHQAFF.

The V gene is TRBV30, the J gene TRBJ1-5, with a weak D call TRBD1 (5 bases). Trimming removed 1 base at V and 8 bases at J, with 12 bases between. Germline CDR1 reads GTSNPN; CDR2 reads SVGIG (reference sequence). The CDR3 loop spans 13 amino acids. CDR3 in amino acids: CAWSGTGGEPQHF. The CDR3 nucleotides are TGTGCCTGGAGTGGGACGGGGGGGGAGCCCCAGCATTTT.

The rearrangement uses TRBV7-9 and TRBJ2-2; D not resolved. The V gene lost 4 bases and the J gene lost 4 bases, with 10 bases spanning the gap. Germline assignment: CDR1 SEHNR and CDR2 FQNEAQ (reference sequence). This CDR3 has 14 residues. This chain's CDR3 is CASSSRAITGELFF. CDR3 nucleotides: TGTGCCAGCAGCTCCCGGGCCATCACCGGGGAGCTGTTTTTT.

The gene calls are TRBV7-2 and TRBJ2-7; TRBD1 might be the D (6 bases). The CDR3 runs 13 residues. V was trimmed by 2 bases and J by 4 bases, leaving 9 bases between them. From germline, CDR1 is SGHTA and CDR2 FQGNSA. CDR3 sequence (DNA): TGTGCCAGCAGCTTAAACAGGGCTTACGAGCAGTACTTC. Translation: CASSLNRAYEQYF.

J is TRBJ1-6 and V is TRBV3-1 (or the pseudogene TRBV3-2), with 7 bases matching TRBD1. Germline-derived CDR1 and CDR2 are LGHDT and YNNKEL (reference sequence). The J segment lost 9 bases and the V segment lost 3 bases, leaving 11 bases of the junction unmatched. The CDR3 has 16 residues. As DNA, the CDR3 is TGTGCCAGCAGCCACGTGACAGGGCCGATCGGTTCACCCCTCCACTTT. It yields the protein CASSHVTGPIGSPLHF.

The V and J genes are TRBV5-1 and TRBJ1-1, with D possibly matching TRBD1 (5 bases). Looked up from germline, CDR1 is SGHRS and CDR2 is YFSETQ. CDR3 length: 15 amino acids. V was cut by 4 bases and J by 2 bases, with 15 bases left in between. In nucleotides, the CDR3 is TGCGCCAGCAGCAACGGGGGAGGGATAAACACTGAAGCTTTCTTT. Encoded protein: CASSNGGGINTEAFF.

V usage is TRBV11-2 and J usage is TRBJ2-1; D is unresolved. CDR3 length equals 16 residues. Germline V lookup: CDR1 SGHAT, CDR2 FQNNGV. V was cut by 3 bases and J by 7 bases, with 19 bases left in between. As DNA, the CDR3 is TGTGCCAGCAGCTTCGGCCCTGTTCAGGTGGTGAATGAGCAGTTCTTC. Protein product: CASSFGPVQVVNEQFF.

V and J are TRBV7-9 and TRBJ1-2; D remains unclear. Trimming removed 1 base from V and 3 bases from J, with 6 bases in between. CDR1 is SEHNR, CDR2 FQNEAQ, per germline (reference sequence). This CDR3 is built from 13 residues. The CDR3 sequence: CASSLGRDYGYTF. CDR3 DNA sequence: TGTGCCAGCAGCTTAGGGAGGGACTATGGCTACACCTTC.

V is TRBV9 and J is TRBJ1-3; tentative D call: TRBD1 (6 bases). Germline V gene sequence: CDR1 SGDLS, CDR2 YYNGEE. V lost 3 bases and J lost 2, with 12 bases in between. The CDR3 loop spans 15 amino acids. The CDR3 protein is CASSEATGPGNTIYF. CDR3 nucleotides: TGTGCCAGCAGCGAGGCAACAGGGCCTGGAAACACCATATATTTT. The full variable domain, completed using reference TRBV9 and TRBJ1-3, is DSGVTQTPKHLITATGQRVTLRCSPRSGDLSVYWYQQSLDQGLQFLIQYYNGEERAKGNILERFSAQQFPDLHSELNLSSLELGDSALYFCASSEATGPGNTIYFGEGSWLTVV.

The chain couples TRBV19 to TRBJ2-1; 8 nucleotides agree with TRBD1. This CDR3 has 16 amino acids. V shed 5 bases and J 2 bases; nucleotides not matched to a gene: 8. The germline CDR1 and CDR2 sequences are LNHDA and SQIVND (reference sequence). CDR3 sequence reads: CASSPWTGTAYNEQFF. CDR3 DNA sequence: TGTGCCAGTAGTCCTTGGACAGGGACGGCCTACAATGAGCAGTTCTTC. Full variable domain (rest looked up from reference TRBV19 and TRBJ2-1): DGGITQSPKYLFRKEGQNVTLSCEQNLNHDAMYWYRQDPGQGLRLIYYSQIVNDFQKGDIAEGYSVSREKKESFPLTVTSAQKNPTAFYLCASSPWTGTAYNEQFFGPGTRLTVL.